Listed here are 14 T cell receptor beta chains from one sample, sequenced in a study of T-cell memory formation after mild COVID-19 (dated by TCRdb to the early 2020s). The library was made by 5' RACE. Instrument on record: Illumina NovaSeq 6000. TCRdb passed the public sequencing reads through fastp at Q25 and MiXCR, retaining productive beta sequences. Records with the same CDR3 protein are collapsed into one entry carrying the most frequent genes and DNA. Here the sample has hundreds of thousands of distinct CDR3 sequences; 15% to 17% occur a single time. 2% to 2.5% of the sample goes to the ten largest clones. Sequenced input: PBMCs or a T cell subset sorted from them (not recorded which). Source of these receptors: an adult woman who had mild COVID-19 (a few samples of this study predate the infection). The sample titles of this study are shuffled in the database, so cell type and time point are left out; the donor was told from shared clones.

This clonotype was detected only a few times. The genes are TRBV6-2 or TRBV6-3 and TRBJ2-5; 12 nucleotides line up with TRBD1. The germline gives CDR1 MNHEY, CDR2 SVGEGT. This CDR3 spans 16 amino acids. V lost 4 bases, J lost 3 bases, and 6 bases stayed unmatched. Here the CDR3 reads CASSFPGTGGEETQYF. For the CDR3, the DNA is TGTGCCAGCAGTTTCCCCGGGACAGGGGGCGAAGAGACCCAGTACTTC.

In its sample, this clonotype was seen many times. The chain joins TRBV4-3 to TRBJ2-1; no clear D gene. The germline CDR1 and CDR2 sequences are LGHNA and YSLEER. Trimming cost V 1 base and J 5 bases, with 3 bases left between them. The CDR3 has 12 residues. CDR3 region: CASSQVDNEQFF. CDR3 coding DNA: TGCGCCAGCAGCCAAGTGGACAATGAGCAGTTCTTC.

The chain is built from TRBV29-1 and TRBJ1-2, with a possible D match to TRBD1 (5 bases). The V end lost 4 bases, the J end lost 5 bases, and 11 bases lay between the germline ends. The germline V gene has CDR1 SQVTM and CDR2 ANQGSEA. This CDR3 is 12 amino acids long. CDR3: CSVGREGYGYTF. The CDR3 DNA reads as TGCAGCGTTGGCAGGGAGGGGTATGGCTACACCTTC. Looking up the rest from reference TRBV29-1 and TRBJ1-2 gives the full variable domain: SAVISQKPSRDICQRGTSLTIQCQVDSQVTMMFWYRQQPGQSLTLIATANQGSEATYESGFVIDKFPISRPNLTFSTLTVSNMSPEDSSIYLCSVGREGYGYTFGSGTRLTVV.

This chain joins TRBV18 and TRBJ2-1; 10 nucleotides agree with TRBD1. This CDR3 has 15 residues. Germline V gene sequence: CDR1 KGHSH, CDR2 LQKENI. Germline trimming cut 1 base from V and 7 bases from J; bases unmatched to any gene: 4. The CDR3: CASSPRDRGFNEQFF. Written as DNA, the CDR3 is TGTGCCAGCTCACCACGGGACAGGGGCTTTAATGAGCAGTTCTTC. Full variable domain (rest looked up from reference TRBV18 and TRBJ2-1): NAGVMQNPRHLVRRRGQEARLRCSPMKGHSHVYWYRQLPEEGLKFMVYLQKENIIDESGMPKERFSAEFPKEGPSILRIQQVVRGDSAAYFCASSPRDRGFNEQFFGPGTRLTVL.

This clonotype was counted only a few times. This chain links TRBV27 with TRBJ2-7, with TRBD1 matching over 8 bases. The CDR3 runs to 16 residues. Germline V gives CDR1 MNHEY, CDR2 SMNVEV (reference sequence). Trimming cost V 4 bases and J 1 base; bases outside gene matches: 9. CDR3 nucleotides: TGTGCCAGCAGTTCCGGACAGGGACCTTTTTCCTACGAGCAGTACTTC. Its protein is CASSSGQGPFSYEQYF.

This clonotype came up many times. The chain joins TRBV12-3 or TRBV12-4 to TRBJ2-1; D call uncertain. Trimming removed 3 bases at V and 7 bases at J, with 16 bases between. The length of the CDR3 is 15 residues. CDR3 loop: CASSFSPGILNEQFF. For the CDR3, the DNA is TGTGCCAGCAGTTTCTCCCCAGGTATTCTGAATGAGCAGTTCTTC.

This chain joins TRBV5-6 and TRBJ1-2; D is uncertain. The CDR3 length is 13 residues. Germline CDR1 and CDR2: SGHDT and YYEEEE. V shed 4 bases and J shed 6 bases, with 13 bases lying between them. The CDR3 sequence: CASSPAGQHGYTF. The CDR3 DNA follows: TGTGCCAGCAGCCCGGCCGGGCAGCATGGCTACACCTTC. Full variable domain (remainder filled in from reference TRBV5-6 and TRBJ1-2): DAGVTQSPTHLIKTRGQQVTLRCSPKSGHDTVSWYQQALGQGPQFIFQYYEEEERQRGNFPDRFSGHQFPNYSSELNVNALLLGDSALYLCASSPAGQHGYTFGSGTRLTVV.

The chain recombines TRBV5-6 with TRBJ2-5; TRBD1 is a possible D gene (6 bases). V was clipped by 4 bases and J by 4 bases, with 26 bases between them. The CDR3 loop spans 18 amino acids. Per the germline V gene, CDR1 is SGHDT and CDR2 is YYEEEE. In nucleotides, the CDR3 is TGTGCCAGCAGCCCCCTCCCCCAGGGCGCCAGGGGAAGAGAGACCCAGTACTTC. Its protein product is CASSPLPQGARGRETQYF.

The V gene is TRBV29-1, the J gene TRBJ2-7, with 9 positions matching TRBD2. After removal of 5 bases from V and 5 bases from J, the junction contained 7 bases not matched to a gene. CDR1 SQVTM and CDR2 ANQGSEA come from the germline V gene. The CDR3 runs to 13 residues. The CDR3 loop reads CSVLLAGLNEQYF. DNA of the CDR3: TGCAGCGTTTTGCTAGCGGGACTTAACGAGCAGTACTTC.

This clonotype has just a few counts. The chain joins TRBV20-1 to TRBJ1-2; D might be TRBD1 (5 bases). The V gene's germline CDR1 is DFQATT and CDR2 SNEGSKA (reference sequence). CDR3 length: 16 residues. The V and J ends lost 1 base and 4 bases respectively, with 19 bases between them. CDR3 residues: CSARGGGRGSPYGYTF. The CDR3 DNA follows: TGCAGTGCTAGAGGAGGCGGACGGGGGTCCCCCTATGGCTACACCTTC.

The chain employs TRBV18 and TRBJ1-1, with D unclear. Germline lookup yields CDR1 KGHSH and CDR2 LQKENI. Trimming took off 2 bases at V and 1 base at J, with 8 bases between the two ends. The CDR3 contains 14 residues. CDR3 region: CASSPGSGNTEAFF. The CDR3 DNA reads TGTGCCAGCTCACCAGGGTCCGGGAACACTGAAGCTTTCTTT.

This clonotype was seen a few times. V usage is TRBV21-1 and J usage is TRBJ2-1; the table assigns TRBD2, which was not confirmed against the DNA. TRBV21-1 represents a pseudogene. This CDR3 has 15 amino acids. Here the CDR3 DNA reads TGTGCCATCCAGCAGCGGGGGGGAGCGTACAATGAGCAGTTCTTC. This gives the protein CAIQQRGGAYNEQFF.

By proportion, this clonotype is medium-sized (0.01 to 0.1%). This chain connects TRBV5-5 to TRBJ2-6, with 7 bases fitting TRBD1. The germline CDR1 and CDR2 sequences are SGHKS and YYEKEE (reference sequence). Trimming removed 4 bases from V and 14 bases from J; junction bases left unmatched: 9. This CDR3 contains 13 residues. The CDR3 loop reads CASSRTGQGFLTF. CDR3 DNA sequence: TGTGCCAGCAGCCGGACAGGACAAGGATTCCTGACTTTC.

The V and J genes are TRBV14 and TRBJ2-1, with TRBD2 identical over 12 bases. Germline values: CDR1 SGHDN, CDR2 FVKESK. Unmatched junction bases numbered 7, after V lost 4 bases and J lost 12 bases. CDR3 length equals 14 residues. CDR3 nucleotides: TGTGCCAGCAGCCTGACTAGCGGGAGCGGGGGGCAGTTCTTC. Amino acid sequence: CASSLTSGSGGQFF.